This TCR beta chain appears in the sequencing data of a study of shared clonotypes between healthy human individuals. V shed 2 bases and J 9 bases; nucleotides not matched to a gene: 3. In germline, CDR1 is SGHNT, CDR2 YYREEE (reference sequence). The CDR3 is 14 amino acids. The data were produced by immunoSEQ multiplex PCR, yet TCRdb's version contains in-frame clones alone and is incomplete. The repertoire holds some 470,000 clones, over 65% seen once, with roughly 13% in the top ten. Sequencing was carried out using PBMCs. The origin of this receptor is a woman in her 40s in good health. Some clones in this sample may be carry-over from other donors' samples. The rearrangement joins TRBV5-4 to TRBJ2-1, with 12 bases fitting TRBD2. The CDR3 bases are TGTGCCAGCAGCTTAGTACTAGCGGGAGGTGAGCAGTTCTTC. It yields the protein CASSLVLAGGEQFF.